A selection of T cell receptor beta chains follows, all from one sample in a study of blood T cell repertoires in COVID-19. Only in-frame clones appear in the TCRdb table, and some are missing; sequencing was by immunoSEQ multiplex PCR. The sample lists a few hundred thousand clones, 70% to 90% seen once, with roughly 9.6% in the top ten. Sequences were obtained from peripheral blood. These receptors were obtained from a woman in her 70s with acute or convalescent COVID-19. Both conserved end residues are part of each CDR3. D genes are given only for firm matches. Clone size is given for some rows only: seen once, a few or many times, or a class if the clone is expanded.

CDR3aa,CDR3nt,abundance,j_gene,d_gene,v_gene
CATSDGGLNTEAFF,TGCGCCACCTCGGACGGGGGGCTGAACACTGAAGCTTTCTTT,-,TRBJ1-1,-,TRBV5-1
CASSPTVEVMNTEAFF,TGTGCCAGCTCACCGACAGTTGAAGTAATGAACACTGAAGCTTTCTTT,-,TRBJ1-1,-,TRBV18
CATLDQALPFGYTF,TGTGCCACCCTCGACCAGGCGCTGCCATTTGGCTACACCTTC,-,TRBJ1-2,-,TRBV6-5
CASGTGERGNYGYTF,TGTGCCAGCGGGACAGGGGAACGAGGGAACTATGGCTACACCTTC,-,TRBJ1-2,TRBD1,TRBV6-5
CASSPGTSMNIQYF,TGCGCCAGCAGCCCCGGGACTAGCATGAACATTCAGTACTTC,-,TRBJ2-4,TRBD2,TRBV5-1
CASSYGTLNTEAFF,TGTGCCAGCAGTTACGGGACACTGAACACTGAAGCTTTCTTT,-,TRBJ1-1,-,TRBV6-2/TRBV6-3
CASREGGTAAPSGNTIYF,TGTGCCAGTAGAGAGGGGGGGACGGCAGCCCCCTCTGGAAACACCATATATTTT,once,TRBJ1-3,-,TRBV19
CASSFNSGVETQYF,TGTGCCAGCAGCTTCAATTCGGGGGTGGAGACCCAGTACTTC,-,TRBJ2-5,-,TRBV7-2
CASSLRGGAGELFF,TGCGCCAGCAGCTTGAGAGGGGGTGCCGGGGAGCTGTTTTTT,-,TRBJ2-2,-,TRBV5-1
CASSPDPGAYEQYF,TGTGCCAGCAGCCCGGACCCGGGGGCCTACGAGCAGTACTTC,-,TRBJ2-7,-,TRBV7-2
CASSESGGANTGELFF,TGTGCCAGCAGCGAAAGCGGGGGGGCGAACACCGGGGAGCTGTTTTTT,-,TRBJ2-2,TRBD2,TRBV7-8